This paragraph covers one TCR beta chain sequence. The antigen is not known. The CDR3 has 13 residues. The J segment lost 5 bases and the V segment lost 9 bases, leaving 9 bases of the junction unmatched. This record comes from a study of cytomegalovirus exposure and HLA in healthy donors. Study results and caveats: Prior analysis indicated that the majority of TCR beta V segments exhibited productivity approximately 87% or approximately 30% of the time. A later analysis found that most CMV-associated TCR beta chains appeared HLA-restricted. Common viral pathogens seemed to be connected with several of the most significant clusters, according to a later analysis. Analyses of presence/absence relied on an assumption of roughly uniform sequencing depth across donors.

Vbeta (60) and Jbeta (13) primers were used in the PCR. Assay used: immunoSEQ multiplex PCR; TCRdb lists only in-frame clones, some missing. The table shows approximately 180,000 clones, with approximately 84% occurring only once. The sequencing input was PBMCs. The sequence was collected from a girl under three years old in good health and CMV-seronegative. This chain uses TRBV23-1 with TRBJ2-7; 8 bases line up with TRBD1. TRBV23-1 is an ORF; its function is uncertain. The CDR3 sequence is CASFSDRVHEQYF. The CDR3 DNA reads TGCGCCAGTTTCTCGGACAGGGTCCACGAGCAGTACTTC.